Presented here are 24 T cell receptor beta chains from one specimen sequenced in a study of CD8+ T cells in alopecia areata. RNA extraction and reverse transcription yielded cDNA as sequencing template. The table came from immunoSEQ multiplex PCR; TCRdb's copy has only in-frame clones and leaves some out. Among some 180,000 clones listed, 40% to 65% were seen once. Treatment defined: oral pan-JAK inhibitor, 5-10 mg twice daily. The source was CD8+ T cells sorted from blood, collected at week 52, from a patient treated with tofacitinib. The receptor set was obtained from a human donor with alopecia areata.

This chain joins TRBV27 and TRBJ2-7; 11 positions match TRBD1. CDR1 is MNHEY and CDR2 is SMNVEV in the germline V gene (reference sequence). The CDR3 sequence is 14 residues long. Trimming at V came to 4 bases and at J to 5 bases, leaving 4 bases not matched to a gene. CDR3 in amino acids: CASSWTGGVNEQYF. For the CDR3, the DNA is TGTGCCAGCAGTTGGACAGGGGGCGTCAACGAGCAGTACTTC.

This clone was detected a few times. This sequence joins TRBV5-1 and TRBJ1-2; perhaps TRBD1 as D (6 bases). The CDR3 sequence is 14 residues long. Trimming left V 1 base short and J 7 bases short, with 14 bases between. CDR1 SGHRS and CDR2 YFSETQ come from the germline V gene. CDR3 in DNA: TGCGCCAGCAGCTTGAACCGACAGGATGGTGGCTACACCTTC. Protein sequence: CASSLNRQDGGYTF.

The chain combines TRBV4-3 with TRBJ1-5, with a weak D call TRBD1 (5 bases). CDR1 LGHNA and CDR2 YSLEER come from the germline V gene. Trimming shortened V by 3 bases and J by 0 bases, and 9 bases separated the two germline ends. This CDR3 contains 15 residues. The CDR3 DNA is TGCGCCAGCAGCCAGGGGCTAGTTAGCAATCAGCCCCAGCATTTT. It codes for CASSQGLVSNQPQHF.

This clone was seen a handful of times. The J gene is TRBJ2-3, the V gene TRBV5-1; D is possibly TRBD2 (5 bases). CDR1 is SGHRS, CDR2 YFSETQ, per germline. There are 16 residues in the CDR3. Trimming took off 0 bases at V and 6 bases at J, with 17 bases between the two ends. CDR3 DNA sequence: TGCGCCAGCAGCTTGGAAGGACTCTCCCTGGACGATACGCAGTATTTT. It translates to CASSLEGLSLDDTQYF.

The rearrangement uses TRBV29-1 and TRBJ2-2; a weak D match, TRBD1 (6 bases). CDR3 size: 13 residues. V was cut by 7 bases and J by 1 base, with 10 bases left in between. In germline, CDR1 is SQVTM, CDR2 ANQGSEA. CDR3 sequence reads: CSAETGNTGELFF. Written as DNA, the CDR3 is TGCAGCGCTGAGACAGGGAACACCGGGGAGCTGTTTTTT.

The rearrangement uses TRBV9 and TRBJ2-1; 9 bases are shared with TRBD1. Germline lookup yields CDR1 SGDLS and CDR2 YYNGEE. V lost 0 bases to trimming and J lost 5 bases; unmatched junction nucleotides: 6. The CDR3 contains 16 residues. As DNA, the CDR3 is TGTGCCAGCAGCGTAGCTCGCAGGACAGGGGACAATGAGCAGTTCTTC. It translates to CASSVARRTGDNEQFF.

The CDR3 nucleotides are TGTGCCAGCGCCTCTTACCCGGGACCAAGGACTGAAGCTTTCTTT. Translation gives CASASYPGPRTEAFF. The chain has TRBV6-5 and TRBJ1-1, with D possibly being TRBD1 (5 bases). This CDR3 comprises 15 residues. Germline loops: CDR1 MNHEY, CDR2 SVGAGI. V was shortened by 8 bases and J by 5 bases, with 21 bases between the two germline ends.

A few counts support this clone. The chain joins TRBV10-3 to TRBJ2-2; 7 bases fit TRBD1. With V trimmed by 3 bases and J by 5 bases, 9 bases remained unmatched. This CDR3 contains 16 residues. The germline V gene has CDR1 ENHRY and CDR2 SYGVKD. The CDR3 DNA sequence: TGTGCCATCAGTGACCCCGGGACAGTGATGACCGGGGAGCTGTTTTTT. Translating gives CAISDPGTVMTGELFF.

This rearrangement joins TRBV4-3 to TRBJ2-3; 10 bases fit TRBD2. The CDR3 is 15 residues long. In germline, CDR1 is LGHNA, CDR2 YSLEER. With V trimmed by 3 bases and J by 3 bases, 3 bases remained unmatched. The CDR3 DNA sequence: TGCGCCAGCAGCCAGTCAGCGGGAGGGACAGATACGCAGTATTTT. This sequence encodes CASSQSAGGTDTQYF.

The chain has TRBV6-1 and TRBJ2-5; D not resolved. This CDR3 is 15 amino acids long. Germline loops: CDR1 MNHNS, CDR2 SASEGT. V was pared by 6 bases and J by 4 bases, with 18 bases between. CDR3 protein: CASSETGFSGETQYF. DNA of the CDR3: TGTGCCAGCAGCGAAACGGGCTTTTCTGGAGAGACCCAGTACTTC.

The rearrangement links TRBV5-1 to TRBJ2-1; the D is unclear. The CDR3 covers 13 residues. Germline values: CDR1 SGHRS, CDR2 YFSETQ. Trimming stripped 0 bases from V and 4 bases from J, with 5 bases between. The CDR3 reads CASSLDGYNEQFF. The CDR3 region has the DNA TGCGCCAGCAGCTTGGATGGGTACAATGAGCAGTTCTTC.

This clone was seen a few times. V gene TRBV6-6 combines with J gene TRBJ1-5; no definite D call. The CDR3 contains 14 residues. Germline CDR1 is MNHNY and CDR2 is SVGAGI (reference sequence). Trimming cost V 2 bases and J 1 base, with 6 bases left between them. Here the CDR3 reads CASSYKGSNQPQHF. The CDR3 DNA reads TGTGCCAGCAGTTACAAGGGAAGCAATCAGCCCCAGCATTTT.

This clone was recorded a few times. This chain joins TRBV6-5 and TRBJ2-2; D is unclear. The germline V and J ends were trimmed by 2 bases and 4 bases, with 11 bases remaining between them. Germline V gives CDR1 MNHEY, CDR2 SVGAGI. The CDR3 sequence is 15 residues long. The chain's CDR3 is CASSYITTPTGELFF. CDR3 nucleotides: TGTGCCAGCAGTTACATCACTACACCCACCGGGGAGCTGTTTTTT.

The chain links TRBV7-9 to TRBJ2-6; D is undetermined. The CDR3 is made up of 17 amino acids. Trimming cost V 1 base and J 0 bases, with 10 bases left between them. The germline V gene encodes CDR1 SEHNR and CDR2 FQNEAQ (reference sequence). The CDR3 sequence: CASSLGSSHSGANVLTF. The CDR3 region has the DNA TGTGCCAGCAGCTTAGGTTCGAGCCACTCTGGGGCCAACGTCCTGACTTTC.

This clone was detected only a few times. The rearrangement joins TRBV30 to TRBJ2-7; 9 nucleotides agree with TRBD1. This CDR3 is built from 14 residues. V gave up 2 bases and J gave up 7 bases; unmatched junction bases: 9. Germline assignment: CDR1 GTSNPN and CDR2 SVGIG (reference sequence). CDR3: CAWSPRGGTGEQYF. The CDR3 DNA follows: TGTGCCTGGAGTCCCCGAGGAGGGACAGGGGAGCAGTACTTC.

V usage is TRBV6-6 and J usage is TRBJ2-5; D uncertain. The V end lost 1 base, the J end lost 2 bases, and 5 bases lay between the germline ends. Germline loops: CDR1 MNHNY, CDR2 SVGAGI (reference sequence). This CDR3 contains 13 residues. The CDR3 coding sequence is TGTGCCAGCAGTTACTTACAGCAAGAGACCCAGTACTTC. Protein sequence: CASSYLQQETQYF.

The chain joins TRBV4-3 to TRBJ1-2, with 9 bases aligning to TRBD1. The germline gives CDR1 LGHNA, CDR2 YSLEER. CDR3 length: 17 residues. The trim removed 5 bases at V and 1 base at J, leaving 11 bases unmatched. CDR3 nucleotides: TGCGCCAGCAGCACCGGACAGGGGAGATCGGATAACTATGGCTACACCTTC. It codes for CASSTGQGRSDNYGYTF.

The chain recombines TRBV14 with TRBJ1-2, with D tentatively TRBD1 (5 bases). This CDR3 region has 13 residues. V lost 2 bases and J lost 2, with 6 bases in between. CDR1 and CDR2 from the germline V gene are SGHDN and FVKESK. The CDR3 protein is CASSQRQNYGYTF. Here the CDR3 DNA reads TGTGCCAGCAGCCAAAGACAGAACTATGGCTACACCTTC.

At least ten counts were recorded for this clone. CDR3 sequence (DNA): TGTGCCTGGAGTGTAGGGGCCGGGAACTATGGCTACACCTTC. The encoded protein is CAWSVGAGNYGYTF. V gene TRBV30 combines with J gene TRBJ1-2; a possible D gene is TRBD1 (5 bases). This CDR3 is 14 amino acids long. In germline, CDR1 is GTSNPN, CDR2 SVGIG (reference sequence). V was pared by 0 bases and J by 2 bases, with 10 bases between. Supplemented by reference TRBV30 and TRBJ1-2, the full variable domain reads SQTIHQWPATLVQPVGSPLSLECTVEGTSNPNLYWYRQAAGRGLQLLFYSVGIGQISSEVPQNLSASRPQDRQFILSSKKLLLSDSGFYLCAWSVGAGNYGYTFGSGTRLTVV.

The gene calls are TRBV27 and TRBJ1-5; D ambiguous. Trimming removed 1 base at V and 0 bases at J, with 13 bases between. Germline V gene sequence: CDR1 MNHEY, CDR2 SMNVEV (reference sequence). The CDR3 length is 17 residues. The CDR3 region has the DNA TGTGCCAGCAGTTTATTCCCTCTGAGGGATAGCAATCAGCCCCAGCATTTT. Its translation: CASSLFPLRDSNQPQHF.

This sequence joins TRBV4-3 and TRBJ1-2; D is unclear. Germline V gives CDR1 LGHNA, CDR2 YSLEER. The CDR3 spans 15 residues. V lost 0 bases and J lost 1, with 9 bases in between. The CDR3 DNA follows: TGCGCCAGCAGCCAAGATGGGCAGAATAACTATGGCTACACCTTC. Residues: CASSQDGQNNYGYTF.

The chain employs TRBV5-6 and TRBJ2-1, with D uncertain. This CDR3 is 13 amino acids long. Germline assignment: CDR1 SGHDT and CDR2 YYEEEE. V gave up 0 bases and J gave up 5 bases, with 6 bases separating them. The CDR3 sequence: CASSLELNNEQFF. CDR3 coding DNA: TGTGCCAGCAGCTTGGAACTGAACAATGAGCAGTTCTTC.

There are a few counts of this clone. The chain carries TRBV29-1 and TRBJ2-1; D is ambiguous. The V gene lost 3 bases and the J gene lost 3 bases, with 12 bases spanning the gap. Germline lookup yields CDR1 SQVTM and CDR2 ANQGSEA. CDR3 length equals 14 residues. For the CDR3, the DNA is TGCAGCGTTGATGTGACCCGAATCTACAATGAGCAGTTCTTC. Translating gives CSVDVTRIYNEQFF.

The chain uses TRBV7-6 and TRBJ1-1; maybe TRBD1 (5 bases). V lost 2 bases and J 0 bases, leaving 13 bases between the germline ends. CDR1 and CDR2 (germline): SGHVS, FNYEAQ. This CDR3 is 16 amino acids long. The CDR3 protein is CASSLPRGSMNTEAFF. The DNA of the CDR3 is TGTGCCAGCAGCTTACCGCGGGGGAGCATGAACACTGAAGCTTTCTTT.